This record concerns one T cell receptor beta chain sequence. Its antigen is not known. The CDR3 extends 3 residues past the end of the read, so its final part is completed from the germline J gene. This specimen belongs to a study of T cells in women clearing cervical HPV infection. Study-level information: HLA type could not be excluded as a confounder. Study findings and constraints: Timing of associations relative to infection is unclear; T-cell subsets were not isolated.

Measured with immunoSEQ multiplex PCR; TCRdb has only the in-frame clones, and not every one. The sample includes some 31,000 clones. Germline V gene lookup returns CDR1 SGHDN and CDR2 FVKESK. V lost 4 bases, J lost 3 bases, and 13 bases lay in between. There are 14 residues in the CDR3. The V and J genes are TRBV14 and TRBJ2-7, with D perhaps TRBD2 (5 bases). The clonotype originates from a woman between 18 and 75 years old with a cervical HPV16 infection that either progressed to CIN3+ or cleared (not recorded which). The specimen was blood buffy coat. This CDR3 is CASSLRTGFYEQYF. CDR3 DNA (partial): TGTGCCAGCAGCCTTCGGACGGGGTTCTACGAG.